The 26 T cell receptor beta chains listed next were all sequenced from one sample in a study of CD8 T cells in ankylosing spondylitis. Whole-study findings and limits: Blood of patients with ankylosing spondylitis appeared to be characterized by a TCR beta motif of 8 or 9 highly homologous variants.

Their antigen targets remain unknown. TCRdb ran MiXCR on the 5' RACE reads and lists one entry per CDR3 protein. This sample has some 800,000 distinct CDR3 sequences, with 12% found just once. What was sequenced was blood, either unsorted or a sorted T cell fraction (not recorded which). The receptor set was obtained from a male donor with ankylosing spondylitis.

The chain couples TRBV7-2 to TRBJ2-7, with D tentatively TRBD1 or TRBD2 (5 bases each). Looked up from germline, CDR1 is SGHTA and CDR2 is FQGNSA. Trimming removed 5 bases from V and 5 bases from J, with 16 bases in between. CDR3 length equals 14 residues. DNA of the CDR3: TGTGCCAGCAGCACGGGGCCACTGATCCACGAGCAGTACTTC. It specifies CASSTGPLIHEQYF.

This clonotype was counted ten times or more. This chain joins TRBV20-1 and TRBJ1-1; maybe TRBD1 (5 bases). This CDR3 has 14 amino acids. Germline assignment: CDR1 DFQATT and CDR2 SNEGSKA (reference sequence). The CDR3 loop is CSDVGRGTNTEAFF. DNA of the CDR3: TGCAGCGACGTGGGCCGGGGGACGAACACTGAAGCTTTCTTT.

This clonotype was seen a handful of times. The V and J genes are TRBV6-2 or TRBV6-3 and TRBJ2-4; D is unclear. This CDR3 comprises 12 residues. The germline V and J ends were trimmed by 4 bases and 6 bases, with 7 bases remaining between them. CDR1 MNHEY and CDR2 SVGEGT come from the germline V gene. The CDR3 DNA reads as TGTGCCAGCAGTTTCACGGGAAACATTCAGTACTTC. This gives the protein CASSFTGNIQYF.

CDR3 protein: CATSRVGGMETQYF. The DNA for the CDR3 is TGTGCCACCAGCAGAGTGGGCGGGATGGAGACCCAGTACTTC. The chain is built from TRBV15 and TRBJ2-5; D might be TRBD2 (6 bases). The CDR3 spans 14 residues. V lost 1 base and J 5 bases, leaving 11 bases between the germline ends. In germline, CDR1 is LNHNV, CDR2 YYDKDF (reference sequence).

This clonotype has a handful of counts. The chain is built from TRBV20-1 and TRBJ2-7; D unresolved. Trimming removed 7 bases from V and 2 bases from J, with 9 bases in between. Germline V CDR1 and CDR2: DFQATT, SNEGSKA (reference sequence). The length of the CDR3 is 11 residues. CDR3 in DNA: TGCAGTGTTTGGGCAGCCTACGAGCAGTACTTC. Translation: CSVWAAYEQYF.

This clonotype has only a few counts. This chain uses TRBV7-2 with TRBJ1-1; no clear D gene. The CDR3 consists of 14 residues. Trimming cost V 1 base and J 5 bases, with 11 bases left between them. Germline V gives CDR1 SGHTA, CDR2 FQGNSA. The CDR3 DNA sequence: TGTGCCAGCAGCTTAGGGCGGTGGAAGACTGAAGCTTTCTTT. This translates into CASSLGRWKTEAFF.

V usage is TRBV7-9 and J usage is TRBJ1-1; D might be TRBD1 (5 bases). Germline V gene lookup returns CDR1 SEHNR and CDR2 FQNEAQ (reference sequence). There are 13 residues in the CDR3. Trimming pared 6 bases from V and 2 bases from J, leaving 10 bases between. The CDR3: CASRRQNNTEAFF. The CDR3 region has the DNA TGTGCCAGCAGGCGACAGAATAACACTGAAGCTTTCTTT.

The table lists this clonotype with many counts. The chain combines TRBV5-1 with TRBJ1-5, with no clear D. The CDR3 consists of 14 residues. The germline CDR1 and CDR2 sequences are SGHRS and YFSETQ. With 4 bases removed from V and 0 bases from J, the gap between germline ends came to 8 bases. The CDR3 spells CASSEGASNQPQHF. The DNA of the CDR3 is TGCGCCAGCAGCGAGGGAGCTAGCAATCAGCCCCAGCATTTT.

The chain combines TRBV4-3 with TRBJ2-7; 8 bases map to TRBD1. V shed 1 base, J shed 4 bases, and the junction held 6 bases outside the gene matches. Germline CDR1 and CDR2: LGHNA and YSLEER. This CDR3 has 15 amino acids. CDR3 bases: TGCGCCAGCAGCCAAGCACCAGGGGGCCTGTACGAGCAGTACTTC. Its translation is CASSQAPGGLYEQYF.

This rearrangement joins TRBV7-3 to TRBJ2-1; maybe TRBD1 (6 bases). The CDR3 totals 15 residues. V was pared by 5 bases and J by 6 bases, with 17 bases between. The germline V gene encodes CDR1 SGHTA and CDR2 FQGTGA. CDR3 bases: TGTGCCAGCAGCGAAGGGGCAGGGGAGAGCAATGAGCAGTTCTTC. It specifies CASSEGAGESNEQFF.

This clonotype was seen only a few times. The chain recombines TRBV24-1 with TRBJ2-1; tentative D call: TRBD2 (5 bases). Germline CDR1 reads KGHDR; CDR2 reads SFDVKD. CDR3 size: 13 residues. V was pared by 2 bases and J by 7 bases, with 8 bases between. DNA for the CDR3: TGTGCCACCAGTGATTACGGGGAAAATGAGCAGTTCTTC. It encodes CATSDYGENEQFF.

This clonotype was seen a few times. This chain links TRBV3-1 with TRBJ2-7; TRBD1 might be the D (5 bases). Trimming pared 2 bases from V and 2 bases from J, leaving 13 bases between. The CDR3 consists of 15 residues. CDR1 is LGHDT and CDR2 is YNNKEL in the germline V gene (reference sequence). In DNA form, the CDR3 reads TGTGCCAGCAGCCAAAGGTTGCAGGGCCCCTACGAGCAGTACTTC. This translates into CASSQRLQGPYEQYF.

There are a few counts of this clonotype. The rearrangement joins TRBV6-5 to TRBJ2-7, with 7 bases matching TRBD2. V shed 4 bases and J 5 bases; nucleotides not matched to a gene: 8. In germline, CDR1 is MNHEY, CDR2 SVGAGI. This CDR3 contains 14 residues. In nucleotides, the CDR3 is TGTGCCAGCAGTTCATCCGTGGGGGGGAACGAGCAGTACTTC. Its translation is CASSSSVGGNEQYF.

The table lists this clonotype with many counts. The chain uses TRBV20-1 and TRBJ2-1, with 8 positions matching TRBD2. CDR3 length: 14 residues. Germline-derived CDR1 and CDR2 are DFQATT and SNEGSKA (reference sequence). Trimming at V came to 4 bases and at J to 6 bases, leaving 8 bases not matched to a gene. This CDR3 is CSATSERGTNEQFF. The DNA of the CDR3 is TGCAGTGCTACGTCCGAGCGGGGGACCAATGAGCAGTTCTTC.

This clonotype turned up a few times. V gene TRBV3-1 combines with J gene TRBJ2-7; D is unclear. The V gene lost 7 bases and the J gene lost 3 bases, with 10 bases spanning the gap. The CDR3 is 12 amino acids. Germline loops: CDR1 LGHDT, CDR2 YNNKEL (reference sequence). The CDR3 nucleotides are TGTGCCAGCACGAGATCCGGCTACGAGCAGTACTTC. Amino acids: CASTRSGYEQYF.

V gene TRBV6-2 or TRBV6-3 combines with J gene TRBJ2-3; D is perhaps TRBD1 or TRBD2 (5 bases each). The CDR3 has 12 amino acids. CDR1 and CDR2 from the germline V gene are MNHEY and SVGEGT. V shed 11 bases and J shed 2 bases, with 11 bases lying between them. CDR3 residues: CAVRDPTDTQYF. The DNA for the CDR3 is TGTGCCGTCCGGGACCCCACAGATACGCAGTATTTT.

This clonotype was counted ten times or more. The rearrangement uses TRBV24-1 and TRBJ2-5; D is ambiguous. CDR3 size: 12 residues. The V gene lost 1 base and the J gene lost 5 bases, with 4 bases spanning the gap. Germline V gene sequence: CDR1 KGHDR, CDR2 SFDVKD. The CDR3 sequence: CATSDFRETQYF. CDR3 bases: TGTGCCACCAGTGATTTCCGCGAGACCCAGTACTTC.

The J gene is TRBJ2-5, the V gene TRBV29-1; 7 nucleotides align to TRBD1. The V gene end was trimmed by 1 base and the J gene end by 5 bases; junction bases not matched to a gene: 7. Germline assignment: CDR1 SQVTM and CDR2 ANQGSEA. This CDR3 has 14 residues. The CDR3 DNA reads TGCAGCGTTGAAGCCTTCGACAGGGACGAGACCCAGTACTTC. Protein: CSVEAFDRDETQYF. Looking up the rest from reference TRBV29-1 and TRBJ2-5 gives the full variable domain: SAVISQKPSRDICQRGTSLTIQCQVDSQVTMMFWYRQQPGQSLTLIATANQGSEATYESGFVIDKFPISRPNLTFSTLTVSNMSPEDSSIYLCSVEAFDRDETQYFGPGTRLLVL.

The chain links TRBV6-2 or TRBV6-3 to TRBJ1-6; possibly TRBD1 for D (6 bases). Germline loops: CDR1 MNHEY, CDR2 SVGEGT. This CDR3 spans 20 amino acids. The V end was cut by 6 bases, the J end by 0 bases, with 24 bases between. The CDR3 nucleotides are TGTGCCAGCAGACCACAAGGGGGGGGCCTATCAAGCTCCTATAATTCACCCCTCCACTTT. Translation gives CASRPQGGGLSSSYNSPLHF.

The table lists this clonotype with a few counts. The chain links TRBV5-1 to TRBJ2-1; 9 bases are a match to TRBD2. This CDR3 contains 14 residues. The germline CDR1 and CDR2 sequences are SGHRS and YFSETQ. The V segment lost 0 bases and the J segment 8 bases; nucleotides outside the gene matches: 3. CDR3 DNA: TGCGCCAGCAGCTTGGTAGCGGGAGCCCATGAGCAGTTCTTC. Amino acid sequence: CASSLVAGAHEQFF.

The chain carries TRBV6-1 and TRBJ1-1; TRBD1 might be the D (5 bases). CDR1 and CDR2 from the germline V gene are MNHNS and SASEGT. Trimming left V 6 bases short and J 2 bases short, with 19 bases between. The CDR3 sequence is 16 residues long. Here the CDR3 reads CASSKGIGGGNTEAFF. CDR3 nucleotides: TGTGCCAGCAGCAAAGGGATTGGGGGGGGAAACACTGAAGCTTTCTTT.

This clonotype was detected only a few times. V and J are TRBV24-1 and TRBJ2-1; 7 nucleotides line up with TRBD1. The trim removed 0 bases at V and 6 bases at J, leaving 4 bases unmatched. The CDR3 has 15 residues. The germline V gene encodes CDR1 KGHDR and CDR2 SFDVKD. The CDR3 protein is CATSDLSDRPNEQFF. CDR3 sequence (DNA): TGTGCCACCAGTGATTTGTCGGACAGGCCCAATGAGCAGTTCTTC.

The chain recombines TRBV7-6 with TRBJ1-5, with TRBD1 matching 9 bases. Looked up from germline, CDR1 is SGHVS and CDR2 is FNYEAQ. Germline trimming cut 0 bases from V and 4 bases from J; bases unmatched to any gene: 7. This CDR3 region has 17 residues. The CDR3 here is CASSLALAGTGNQPQHF. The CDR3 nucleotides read TGTGCCAGCAGCTTAGCGCTCGCCGGGACAGGGAATCAGCCCCAGCATTTT.

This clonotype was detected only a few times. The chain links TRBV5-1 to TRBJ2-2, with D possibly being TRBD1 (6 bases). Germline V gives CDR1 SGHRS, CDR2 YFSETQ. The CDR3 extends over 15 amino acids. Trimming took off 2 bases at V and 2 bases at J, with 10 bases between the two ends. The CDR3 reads CASSFTGFNTGELFF. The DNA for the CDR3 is TGCGCCAGCAGCTTTACAGGGTTTAACACCGGGGAGCTGTTTTTT.

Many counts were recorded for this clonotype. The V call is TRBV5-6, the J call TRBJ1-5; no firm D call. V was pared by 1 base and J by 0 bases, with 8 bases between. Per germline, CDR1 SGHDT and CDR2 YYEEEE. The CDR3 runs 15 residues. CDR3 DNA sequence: TGTGCCAGCAGCTTGTACGGGTATAGCAATCAGCCCCAGCATTTT. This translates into CASSLYGYSNQPQHF.

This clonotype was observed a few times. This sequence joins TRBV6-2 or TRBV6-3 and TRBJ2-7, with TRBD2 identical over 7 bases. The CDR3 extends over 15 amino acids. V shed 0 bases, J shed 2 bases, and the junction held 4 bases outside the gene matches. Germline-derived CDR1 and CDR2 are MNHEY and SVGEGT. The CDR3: CASSYSPGRTYEQYF. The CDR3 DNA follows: TGTGCCAGCAGTTACTCTCCCGGGAGGACCTACGAGCAGTACTTC.